These 4 T cell receptor beta chains were sequenced from one sample in a study of metastatic and nonmetastatic thyroid tumors. Nobody among the patients had been given any treatment before thyroid surgery. TCRdb re-clonotyped the PCR reads via MiXCR. The data hold tens of thousands of clones, with about 30% observed a single time. Sequencing used blood. These TCRs come from a female donor with papillary thyroid cancer or a benign thyroid nodule (not recorded which). Some clones in this sample may be carry-over from other donors' samples.

This clone was recorded many times. The rearrangement joins TRBV12-3 or TRBV12-4 to TRBJ2-7, with D perhaps matching TRBD2 (5 bases). The ends were cut back, 5 bases at V and 3 bases at J, with 14 bases in the middle. The CDR3 is 14 residues long. For the CDR3, the DNA is TGTGCCAGCAGTCGTGAGGGCCGTAGCTACGAGCAGTACTTC. It translates to CASSREGRSYEQYF.

Ten or more counts support this clone. The V gene is TRBV10-1, the J gene TRBJ2-4; 7 nucleotides line up with TRBD2. Trimming cost V 10 bases and J 4 bases; bases outside gene matches: 13. There are 15 residues in the CDR3. Germline V lookup: CDR1 WNHNN, CDR2 SYGVQD (reference sequence). The CDR3 sequence is CAIGRRELMKNIQYF. As DNA, the CDR3 is TGCGCCATCGGTCGGCGGGAGTTGATGAAAAACATTCAGTACTTC.

This clone ranks as medium-sized. The chain carries TRBV20-1 and TRBJ2-7, with D perhaps TRBD2 (6 bases). This CDR3 is built from 14 residues. The V end was cut by 7 bases, the J end by 0 bases, with 16 bases between. CDR1 is DFQATT, CDR2 SNEGSKA, per germline (reference sequence). CDR3 coding DNA: TGCAGTGTTAGGGGCGGGAAGGGCTCCTACGAGCAGTACTTC. It is translated as CSVRGGKGSYEQYF.

Turning to this clone: Germline and junction disagree at one end, which may indicate a read error. CDR3 DNA sequence: TGCGCCAGCAGCGAAGGGCCTGGAGACTATGGCCACACCTTC. It specifies CASSEGPGDYGHTF. This chain links TRBV4-1 with TRBJ1-2, with D hard to call. Germline V gives CDR1 MGHRA, CDR2 YSYEKL. The CDR3 sequence is 14 residues long.